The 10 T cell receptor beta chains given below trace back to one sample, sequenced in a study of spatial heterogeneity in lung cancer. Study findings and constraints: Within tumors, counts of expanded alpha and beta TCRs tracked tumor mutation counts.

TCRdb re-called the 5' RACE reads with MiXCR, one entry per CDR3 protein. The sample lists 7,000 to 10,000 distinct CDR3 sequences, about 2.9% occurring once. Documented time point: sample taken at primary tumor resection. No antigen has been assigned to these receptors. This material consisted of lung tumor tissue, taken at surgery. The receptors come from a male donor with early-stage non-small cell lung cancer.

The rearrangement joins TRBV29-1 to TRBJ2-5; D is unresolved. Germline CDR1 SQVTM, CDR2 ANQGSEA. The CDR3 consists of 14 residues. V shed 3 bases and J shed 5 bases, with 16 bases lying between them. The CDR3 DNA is TGCAGCGTTGATTGGTTAAGGGCTGGGGAGACCCAGTACTTC. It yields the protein CSVDWLRAGETQYF. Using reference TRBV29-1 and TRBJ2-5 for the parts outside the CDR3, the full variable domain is SAVISQKPSRDICQRGTSLTIQCQVDSQVTMMFWYRQQPGQSLTLIATANQGSEATYESGFVIDKFPISRPNLTFSTLTVSNMSPEDSSIYLCSVDWLRAGETQYFGPGTRLLVL.

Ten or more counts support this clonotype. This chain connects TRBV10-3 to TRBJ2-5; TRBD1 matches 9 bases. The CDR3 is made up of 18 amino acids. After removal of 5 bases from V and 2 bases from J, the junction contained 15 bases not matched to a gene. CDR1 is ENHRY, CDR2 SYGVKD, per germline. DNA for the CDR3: TGTGCCATCAGTTCCGGGACAGGGTACCTCGGAGCTCAAGAGACCCAGTACTTC. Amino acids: CAISSGTGYLGAQETQYF.

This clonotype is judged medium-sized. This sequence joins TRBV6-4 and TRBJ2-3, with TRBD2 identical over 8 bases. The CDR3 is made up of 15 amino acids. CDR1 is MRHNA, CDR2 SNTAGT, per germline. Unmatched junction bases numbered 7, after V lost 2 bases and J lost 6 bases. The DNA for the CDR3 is TGTGCCAGCAGTGACGGGCGGGGGGAGACCGATACGCAGTATTTT. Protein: CASSDGRGETDTQYF.

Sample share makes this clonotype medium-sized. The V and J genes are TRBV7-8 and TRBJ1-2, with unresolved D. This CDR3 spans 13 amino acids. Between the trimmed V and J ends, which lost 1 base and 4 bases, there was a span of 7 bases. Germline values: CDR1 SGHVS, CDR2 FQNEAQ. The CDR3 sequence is CASSLGTVYGYTF. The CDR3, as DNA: TGTGCCAGCAGCTTAGGGACGGTCTATGGCTACACCTTC.

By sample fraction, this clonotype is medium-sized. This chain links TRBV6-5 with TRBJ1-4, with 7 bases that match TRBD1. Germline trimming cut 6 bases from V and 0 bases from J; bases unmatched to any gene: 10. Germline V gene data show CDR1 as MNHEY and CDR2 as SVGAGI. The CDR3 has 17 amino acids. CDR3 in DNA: TGTGCCAGCAGCAGGGACAGTACAATTTCAACTAATGAAAAACTGTTTTTT. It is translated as CASSRDSTISTNEKLFF.

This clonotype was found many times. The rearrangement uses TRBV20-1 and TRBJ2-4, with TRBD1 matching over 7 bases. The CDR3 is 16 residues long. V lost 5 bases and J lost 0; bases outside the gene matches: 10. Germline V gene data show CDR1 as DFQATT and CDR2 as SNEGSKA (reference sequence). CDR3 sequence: CSASRLTGIAKNIQYF. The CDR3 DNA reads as TGCAGTGCTTCTCGGTTGACAGGGATAGCCAAAAACATTCAGTACTTC.

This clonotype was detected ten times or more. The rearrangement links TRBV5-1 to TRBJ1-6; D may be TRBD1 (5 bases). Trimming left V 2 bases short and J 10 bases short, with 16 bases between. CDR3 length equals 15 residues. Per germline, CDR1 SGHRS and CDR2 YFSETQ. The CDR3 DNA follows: TGCGCCAGCAGCTTAGGCAGAGGGGAAGGATCACCCCTCCACTTT. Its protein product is CASSLGRGEGSPLHF.

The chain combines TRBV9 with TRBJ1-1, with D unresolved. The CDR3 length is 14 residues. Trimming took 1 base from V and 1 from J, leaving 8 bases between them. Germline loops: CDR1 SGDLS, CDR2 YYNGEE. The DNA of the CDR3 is TGTGCCAGCAGCGTAAGTTCAGGGAACACTGAAGCTTTCTTT. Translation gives CASSVSSGNTEAFF.

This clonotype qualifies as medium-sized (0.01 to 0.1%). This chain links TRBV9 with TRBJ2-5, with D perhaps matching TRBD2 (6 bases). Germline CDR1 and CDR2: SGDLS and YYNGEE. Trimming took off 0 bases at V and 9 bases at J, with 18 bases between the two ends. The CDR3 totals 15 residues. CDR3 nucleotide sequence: TGTGCCAGCAGCGTAGTAGGTTCGCTGAGGGAGGCCCAGTACTTC. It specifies CASSVVGSLREAQYF.

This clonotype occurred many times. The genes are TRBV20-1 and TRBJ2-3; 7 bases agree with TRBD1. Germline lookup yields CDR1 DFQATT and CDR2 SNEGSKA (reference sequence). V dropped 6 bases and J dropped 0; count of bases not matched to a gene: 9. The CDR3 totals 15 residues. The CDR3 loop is CSAPRQGPSTDTQYF. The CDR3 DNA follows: TGCAGTGCGCCAAGACAGGGACCAAGCACAGATACGCAGTATTTT.